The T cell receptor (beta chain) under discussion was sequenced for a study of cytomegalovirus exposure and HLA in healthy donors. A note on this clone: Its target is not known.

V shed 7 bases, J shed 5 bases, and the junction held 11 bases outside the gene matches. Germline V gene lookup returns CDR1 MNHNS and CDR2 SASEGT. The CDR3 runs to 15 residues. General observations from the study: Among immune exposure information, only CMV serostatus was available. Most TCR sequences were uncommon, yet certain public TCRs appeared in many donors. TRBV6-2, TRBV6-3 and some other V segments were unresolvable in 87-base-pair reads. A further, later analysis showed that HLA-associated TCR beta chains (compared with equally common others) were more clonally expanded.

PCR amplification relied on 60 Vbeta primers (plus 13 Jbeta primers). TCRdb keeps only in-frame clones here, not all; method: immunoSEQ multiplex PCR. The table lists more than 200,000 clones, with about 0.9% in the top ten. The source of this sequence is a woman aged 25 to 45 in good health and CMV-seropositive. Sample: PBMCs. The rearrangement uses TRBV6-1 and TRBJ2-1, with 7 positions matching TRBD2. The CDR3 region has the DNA TGTGCCAGCATGAAGAGGCTAGCGGACGACAATGAGCAGTTCTTC. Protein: CASMKRLADDNEQFF.